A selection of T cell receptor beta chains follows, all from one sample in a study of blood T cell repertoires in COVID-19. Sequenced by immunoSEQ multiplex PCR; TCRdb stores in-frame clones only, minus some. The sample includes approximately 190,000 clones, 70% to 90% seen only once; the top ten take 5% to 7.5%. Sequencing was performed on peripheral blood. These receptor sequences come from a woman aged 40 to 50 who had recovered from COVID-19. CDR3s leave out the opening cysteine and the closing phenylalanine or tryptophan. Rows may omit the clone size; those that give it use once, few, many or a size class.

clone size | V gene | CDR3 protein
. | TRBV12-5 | ASGLVLGLAGEGEQF
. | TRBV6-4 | ASSDGDSEAF
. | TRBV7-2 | ASSLAPPGLAGVSGANVLT
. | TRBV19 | ASSIETGLAGPREQF
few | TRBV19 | ASSQGHGYGYT
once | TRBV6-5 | ASKPRGSNQPQH
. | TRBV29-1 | SVRGGVGEKLF
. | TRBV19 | ASSPFGQVKDNEQF
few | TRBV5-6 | ASSLGSGYNEQF
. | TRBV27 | ASRNGGGLNYEQY
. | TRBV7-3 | ASSRENRAHNSPLH
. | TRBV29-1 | SGGQGSETQY
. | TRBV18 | ASSPPGTIGYDTQY
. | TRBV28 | ASSSLLAGAYNEQF
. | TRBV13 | ASSLLSGNTIY
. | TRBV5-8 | ASSRTGTSGSSYEQY
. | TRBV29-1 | SALGGTQY
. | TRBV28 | ASSESTGSDYGYT
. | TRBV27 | ASSFSVTDTQY
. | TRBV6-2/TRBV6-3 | ASSAGTGGYNEQF
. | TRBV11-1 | ASSRTSGSNEQF
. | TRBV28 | ASRDRNSPLH
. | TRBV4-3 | ASSQGTGTNQPQH
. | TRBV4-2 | ASSQETLIGELF
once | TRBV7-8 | ASSLALAGGPPYEQY
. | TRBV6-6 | ASSWSGTGVNQPQH
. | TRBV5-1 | ASSLLRDSSYEQY
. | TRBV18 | ASSSSTGAQETQY
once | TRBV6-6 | ASSYGRQGAEKLF
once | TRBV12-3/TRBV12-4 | ASRLDRGSQY
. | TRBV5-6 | ASSTRGYEQY
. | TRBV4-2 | ASSQDLTSGYEQY
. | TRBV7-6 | ASSLAPASGLSGNEQF
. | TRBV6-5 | ASSVPGQLNTEAF
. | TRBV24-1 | ATSDSGTRTSYNEQF
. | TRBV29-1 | SVEGHVGAYNEQF
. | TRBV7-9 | ASRNVGQAPTDTQY
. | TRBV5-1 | ASSLGQANYGYT